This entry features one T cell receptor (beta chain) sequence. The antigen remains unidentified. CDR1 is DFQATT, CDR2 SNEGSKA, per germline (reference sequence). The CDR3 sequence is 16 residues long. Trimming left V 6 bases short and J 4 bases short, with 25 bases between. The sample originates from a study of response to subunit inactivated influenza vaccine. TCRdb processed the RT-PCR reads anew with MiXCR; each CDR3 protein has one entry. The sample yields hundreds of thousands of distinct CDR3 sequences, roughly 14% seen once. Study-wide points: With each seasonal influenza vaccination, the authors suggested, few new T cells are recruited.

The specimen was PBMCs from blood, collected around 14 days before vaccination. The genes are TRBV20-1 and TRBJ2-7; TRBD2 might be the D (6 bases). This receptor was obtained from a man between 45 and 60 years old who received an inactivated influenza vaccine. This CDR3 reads CSATQDVGGDLYEQYF. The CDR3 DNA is TGCAGTGCCACACAGGACGTTGGCGGGGACCTATACGAGCAGTACTTC.